The sample holds many counts of the clone carrying this T cell receptor (beta chain). No antigen is known for it. This entry is derived from a study of breast tumors, draining lymph nodes, adjacent tissues. Study-level results: Luminal-like breast cancer showed significantly higher tumor–nontumor repertoire similarity than basal-like. The lymph node origin of tumor T cells was framed as consistent with a hypothesis, not demonstrated.

TCRdb fed the multiplex PCR reads into MiXCR, producing one record per CDR3 protein. The sample shows 290,000 or so distinct CDR3 sequences, over 25% of them seen only once. The germline V and J ends were trimmed by 4 bases and 4 bases, with 16 bases remaining between them. The CDR3 covers 16 residues. Germline V gene sequence: CDR1 SGHAT, CDR2 FQNNGV. The lymph nodes were axillary draining lymph nodes from breast cancer patients. This receptor was obtained from a female donor with breast cancer. Some clones in this sample may be carry-over from other donors' samples. The sample was axillary lymph node tissue. This rearrangement joins TRBV11-2 to TRBJ1-4; tentative D call: TRBD1 (5 bases). The DNA of the CDR3 is TGTGCCAGCAGCTACTCCCGGGGCAGGATTAATGAAAAACTGTTTTTT. Translating gives CASSYSRGRINEKLFF.